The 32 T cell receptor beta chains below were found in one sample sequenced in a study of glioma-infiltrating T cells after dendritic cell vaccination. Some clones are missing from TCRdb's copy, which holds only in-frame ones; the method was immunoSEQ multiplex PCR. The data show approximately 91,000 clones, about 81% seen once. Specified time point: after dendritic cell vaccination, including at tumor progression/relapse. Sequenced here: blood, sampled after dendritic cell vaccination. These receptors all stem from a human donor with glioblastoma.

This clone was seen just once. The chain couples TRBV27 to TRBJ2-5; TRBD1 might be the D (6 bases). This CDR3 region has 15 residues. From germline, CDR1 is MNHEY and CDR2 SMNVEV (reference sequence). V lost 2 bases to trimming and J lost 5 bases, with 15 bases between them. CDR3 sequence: CASSLAPGAWETQYF. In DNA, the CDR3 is TGTGCCAGCAGTTTAGCGCCAGGGGCGTGGGAGACCCAGTACTTC.

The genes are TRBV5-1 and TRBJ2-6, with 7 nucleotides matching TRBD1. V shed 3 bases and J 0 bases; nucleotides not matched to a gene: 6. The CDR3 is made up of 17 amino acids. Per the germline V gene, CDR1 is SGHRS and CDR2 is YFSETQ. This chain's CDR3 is CASSSDRESSGANVLTF. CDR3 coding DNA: TGCGCCAGCAGCTCCGACAGGGAGAGCTCTGGGGCCAACGTCCTGACTTTC.

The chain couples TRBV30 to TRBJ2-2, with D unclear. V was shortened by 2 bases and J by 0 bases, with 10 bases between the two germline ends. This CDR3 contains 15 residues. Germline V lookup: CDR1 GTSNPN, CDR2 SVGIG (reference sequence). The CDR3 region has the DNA TGTGCCTGGAGTTCCCGAACTACGAACACCGGGGAGCTGTTTTTT. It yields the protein CAWSSRTTNTGELFF.

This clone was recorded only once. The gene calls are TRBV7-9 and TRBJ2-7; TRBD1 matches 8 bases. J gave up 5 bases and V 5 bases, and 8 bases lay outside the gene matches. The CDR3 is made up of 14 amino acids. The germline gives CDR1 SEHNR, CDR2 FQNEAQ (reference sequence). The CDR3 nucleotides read TGTGCCAGCAGCCTGACAGGGGTTAGAGACGAGCAGTACTTC. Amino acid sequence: CASSLTGVRDEQYF.

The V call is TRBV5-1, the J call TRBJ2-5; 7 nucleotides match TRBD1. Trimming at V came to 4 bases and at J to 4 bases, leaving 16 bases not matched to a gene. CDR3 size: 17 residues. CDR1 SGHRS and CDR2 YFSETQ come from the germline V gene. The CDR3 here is CASSPGVRAGGVETQYF. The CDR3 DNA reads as TGCGCCAGCAGCCCTGGGGTGCGGGCAGGGGGAGTAGAGACCCAGTACTTC.

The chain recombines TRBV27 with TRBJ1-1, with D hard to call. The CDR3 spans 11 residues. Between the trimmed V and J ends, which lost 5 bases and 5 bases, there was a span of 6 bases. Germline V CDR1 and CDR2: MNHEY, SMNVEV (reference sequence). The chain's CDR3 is CASSIVTEAFF. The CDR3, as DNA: TGTGCCAGCAGTATAGTGACTGAAGCTTTCTTT.

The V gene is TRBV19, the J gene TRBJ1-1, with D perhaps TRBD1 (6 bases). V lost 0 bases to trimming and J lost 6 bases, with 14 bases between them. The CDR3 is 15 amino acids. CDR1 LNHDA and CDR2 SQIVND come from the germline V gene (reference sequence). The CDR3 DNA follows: TGTGCCAGTAGTATAGATGCAGGGGCAAGCGCTGAAGCTTTCTTT. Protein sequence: CASSIDAGASAEAFF.

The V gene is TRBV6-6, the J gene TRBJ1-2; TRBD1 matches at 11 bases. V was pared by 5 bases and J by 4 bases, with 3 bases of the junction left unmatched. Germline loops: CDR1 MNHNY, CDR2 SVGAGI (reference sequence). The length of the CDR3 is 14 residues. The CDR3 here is CASSLGQGAYGYTF. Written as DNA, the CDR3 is TGTGCCAGCAGTCTAGGACAGGGGGCCTATGGCTACACCTTC.

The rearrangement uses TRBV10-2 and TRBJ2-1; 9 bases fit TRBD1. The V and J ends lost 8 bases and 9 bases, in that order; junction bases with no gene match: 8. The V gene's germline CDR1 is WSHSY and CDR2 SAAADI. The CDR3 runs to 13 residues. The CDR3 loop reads CASGTTGGGEQFF. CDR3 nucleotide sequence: TGCGCCAGCGGGACAACAGGGGGCGGTGAGCAGTTCTTC.

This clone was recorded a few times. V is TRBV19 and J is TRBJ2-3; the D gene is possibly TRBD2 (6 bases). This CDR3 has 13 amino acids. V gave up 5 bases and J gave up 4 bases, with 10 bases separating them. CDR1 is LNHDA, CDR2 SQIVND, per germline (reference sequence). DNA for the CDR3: TGTGCCAGTAGTTGGCTAGCGTCAGATACGCAGTATTTT. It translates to CASSWLASDTQYF.

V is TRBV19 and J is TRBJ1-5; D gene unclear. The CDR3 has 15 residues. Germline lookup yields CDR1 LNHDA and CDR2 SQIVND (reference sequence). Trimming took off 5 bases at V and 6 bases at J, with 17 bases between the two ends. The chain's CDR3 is CASSRWVETRQPQHF. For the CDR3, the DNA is TGTGCCAGTAGTCGGTGGGTTGAGACTCGTCAGCCCCAGCATTTT.

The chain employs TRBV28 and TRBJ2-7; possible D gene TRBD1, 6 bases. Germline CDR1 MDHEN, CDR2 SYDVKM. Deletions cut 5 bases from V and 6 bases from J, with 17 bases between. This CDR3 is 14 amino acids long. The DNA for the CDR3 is TGTGCCAGCAGTCCTCCCGACAGGTTTAGCGAGCAGTACGTC. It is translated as CASSPPDRFSEQYV.

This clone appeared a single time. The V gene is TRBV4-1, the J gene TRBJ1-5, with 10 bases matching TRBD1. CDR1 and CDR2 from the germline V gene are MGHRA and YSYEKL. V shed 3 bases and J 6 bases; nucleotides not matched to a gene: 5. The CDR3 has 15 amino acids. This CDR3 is CASSHDRGLSQPQHF. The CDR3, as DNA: TGCGCCAGCAGCCATGACAGGGGGCTCTCTCAGCCCCAGCATTTT.

The CDR3 loop reads CASSIGLGTGELFF. CDR3 coding DNA: TGTGCCAGCAGCATCGGACTAGGCACCGGGGAGCTGTTTTTT. This rearrangement joins TRBV7-2 to TRBJ2-2; 7 nucleotides align to TRBD2. Germline CDR1 and CDR2: SGHTA and FQGNSA. The CDR3 runs 14 residues. Trimming took 5 bases from V and 4 from J; bases not matched to a gene: 4. The complete variable domain, with remaining parts taken from reference TRBV7-2 and TRBJ2-2, reads GAGVSQSPSNKVTEKGKDVELRCDPISGHTALYWYRQSLGQGLEFLIYFQGNSAPDKSGLPSDRFSAERTGGSVSTLTIQRTQQEDSAVYLCASSIGLGTGELFFGEGSRLTVL.

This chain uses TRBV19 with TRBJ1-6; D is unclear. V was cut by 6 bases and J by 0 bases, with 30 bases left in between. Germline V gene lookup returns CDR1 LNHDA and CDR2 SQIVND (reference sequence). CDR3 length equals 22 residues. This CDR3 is CASSFHAIDPPPESSYNSPLHF. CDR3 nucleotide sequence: TGTGCCAGTAGCTTCCACGCCATAGATCCACCACCCGAGAGCTCCTATAATTCACCCCTCCACTTT.

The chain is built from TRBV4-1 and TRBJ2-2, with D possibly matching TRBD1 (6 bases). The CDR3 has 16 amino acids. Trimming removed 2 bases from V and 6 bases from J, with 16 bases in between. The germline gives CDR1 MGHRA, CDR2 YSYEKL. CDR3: CASSQPPGQGAGELFF. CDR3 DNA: TGCGCCAGCAGCCAACCCCCGGGACAAGGGGCCGGGGAGCTGTTTTTT.

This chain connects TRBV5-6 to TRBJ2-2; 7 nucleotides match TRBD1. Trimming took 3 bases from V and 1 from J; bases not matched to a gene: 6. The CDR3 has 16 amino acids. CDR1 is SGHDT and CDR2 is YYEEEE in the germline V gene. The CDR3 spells CASSSKTGKNTGELFF. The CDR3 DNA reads TGTGCCAGCAGCTCCAAGACAGGGAAGAACACCGGGGAGCTGTTTTTT.

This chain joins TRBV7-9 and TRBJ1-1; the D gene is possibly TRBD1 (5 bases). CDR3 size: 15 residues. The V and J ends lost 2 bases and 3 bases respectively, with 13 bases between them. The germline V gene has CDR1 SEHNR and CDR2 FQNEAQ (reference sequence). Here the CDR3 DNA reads TGTGCCAGCAGCTTAAATTCTAAACAGGACACTGAAGCTTTCTTT. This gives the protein CASSLNSKQDTEAFF. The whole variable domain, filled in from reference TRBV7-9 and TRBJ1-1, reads DTGVSQNPRHKITKRGQNVTFRCDPISEHNRLYWYRQTLGQGPEFLTYFQNEAQLEKSRLLSDRFSAERPKGSFSTLEIQRTEQGDSAMYLCASSLNSKQDTEAFFGQGTRLTVV.

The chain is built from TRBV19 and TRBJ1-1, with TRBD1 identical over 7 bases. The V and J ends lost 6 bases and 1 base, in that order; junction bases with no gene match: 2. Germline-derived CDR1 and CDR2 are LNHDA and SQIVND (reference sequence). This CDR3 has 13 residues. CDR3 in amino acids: CASSRTGNTEAFF. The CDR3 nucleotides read TGTGCCAGTAGCAGGACAGGGAACACTGAAGCTTTCTTT.

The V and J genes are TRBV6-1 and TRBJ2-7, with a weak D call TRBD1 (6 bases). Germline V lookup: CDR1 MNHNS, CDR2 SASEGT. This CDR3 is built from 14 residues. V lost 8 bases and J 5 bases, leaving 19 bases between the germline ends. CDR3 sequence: CASLKGDTSHEQYV. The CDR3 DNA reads TGTGCCAGCCTGAAAGGGGACACCTCTCACGAGCAGTACGTC.

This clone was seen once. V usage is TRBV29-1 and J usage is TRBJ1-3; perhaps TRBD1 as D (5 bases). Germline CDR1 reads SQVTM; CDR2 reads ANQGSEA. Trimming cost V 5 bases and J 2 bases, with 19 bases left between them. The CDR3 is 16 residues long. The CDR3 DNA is TGCAGCGTTCTAAACCCTGGCCGGGGGACTGGAAACACCATATATTTT. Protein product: CSVLNPGRGTGNTIYF.

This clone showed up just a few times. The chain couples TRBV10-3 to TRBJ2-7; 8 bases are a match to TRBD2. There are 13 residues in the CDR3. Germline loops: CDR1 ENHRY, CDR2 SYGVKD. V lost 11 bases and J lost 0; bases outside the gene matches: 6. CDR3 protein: CACGGQSSYEQYV. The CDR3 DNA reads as TGTGCCTGCGGGGGGCAAAGCTCCTACGAGCAGTACGTC.

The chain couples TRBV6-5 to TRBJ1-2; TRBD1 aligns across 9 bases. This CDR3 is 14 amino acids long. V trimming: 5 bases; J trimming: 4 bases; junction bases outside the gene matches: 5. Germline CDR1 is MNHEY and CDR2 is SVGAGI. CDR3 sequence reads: CASSAPGQGYGYTF. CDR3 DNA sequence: TGTGCCAGCAGTGCCCCGGGACAGGGCTATGGCTACACCTTC.

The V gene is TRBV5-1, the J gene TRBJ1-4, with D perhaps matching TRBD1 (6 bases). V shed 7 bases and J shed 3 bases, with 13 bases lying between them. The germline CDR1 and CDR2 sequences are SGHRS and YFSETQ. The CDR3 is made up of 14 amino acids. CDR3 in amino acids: CASGPGGPNEKLFF. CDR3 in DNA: TGCGCCAGCGGACCGGGGGGGCCTAATGAAAAACTGTTTTTT.

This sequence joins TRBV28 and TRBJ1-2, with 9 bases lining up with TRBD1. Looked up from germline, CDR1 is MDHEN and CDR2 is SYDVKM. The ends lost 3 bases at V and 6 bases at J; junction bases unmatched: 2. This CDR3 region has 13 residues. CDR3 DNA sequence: TGTGCCAGCAGTTTGCGGGACAGGGATGGCTACACCTTC. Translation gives CASSLRDRDGYTF.

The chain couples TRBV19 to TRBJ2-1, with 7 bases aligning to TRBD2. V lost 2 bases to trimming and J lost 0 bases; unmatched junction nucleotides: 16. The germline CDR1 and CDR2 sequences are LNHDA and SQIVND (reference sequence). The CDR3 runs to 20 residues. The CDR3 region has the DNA TGTGCCAGTAGTATAAGAGGGGCGAGACCTAGCGGAAGCTCCTACAATGAGCAGTTCTTC. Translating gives CASSIRGARPSGSSYNEQFF.

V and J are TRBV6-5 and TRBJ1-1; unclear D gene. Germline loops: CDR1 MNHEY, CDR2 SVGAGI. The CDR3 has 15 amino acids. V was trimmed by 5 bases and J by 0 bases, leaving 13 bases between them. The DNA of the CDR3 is TGTGCCAGCAGTACCTCCCCTGGGCTGAACACTGAAGCTTTCTTT. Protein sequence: CASSTSPGLNTEAFF.

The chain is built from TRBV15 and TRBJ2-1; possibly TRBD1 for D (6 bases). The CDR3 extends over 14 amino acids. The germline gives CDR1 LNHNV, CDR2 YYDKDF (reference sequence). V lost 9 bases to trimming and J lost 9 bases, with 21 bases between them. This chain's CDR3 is CATRRLTGTGEQFF. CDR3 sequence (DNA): TGTGCCACGAGACGACTTACAGGGACCGGTGAGCAGTTCTTC.

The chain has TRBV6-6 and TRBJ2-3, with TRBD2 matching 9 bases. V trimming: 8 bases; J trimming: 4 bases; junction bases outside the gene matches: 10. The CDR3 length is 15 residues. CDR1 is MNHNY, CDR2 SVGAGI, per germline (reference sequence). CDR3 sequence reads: CASHKREVPADTQYF. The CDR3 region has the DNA TGTGCCAGCCACAAGCGGGAGGTCCCGGCAGATACGCAGTATTTT.

The CDR3 spells CATSRADRSGYTF. The CDR3 coding sequence is TGTGCCACCAGCAGAGCCGACAGGTCTGGCTACACCTTC. The chain links TRBV15 to TRBJ1-2; perhaps TRBD1 as D (6 bases). Trimming cost V 1 base and J 7 bases, with 10 bases left between them. This CDR3 is built from 13 residues. Germline V gene sequence: CDR1 LNHNV, CDR2 YYDKDF (reference sequence).

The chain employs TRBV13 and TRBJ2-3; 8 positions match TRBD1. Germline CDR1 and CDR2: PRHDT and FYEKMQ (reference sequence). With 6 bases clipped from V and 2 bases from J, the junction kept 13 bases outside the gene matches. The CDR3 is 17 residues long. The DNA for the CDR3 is TGTGCCAGCAGACGCCAGAAGGGGACAGGTTACACAGATACGCAGTATTTT. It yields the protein CASRRQKGTGYTDTQYF.

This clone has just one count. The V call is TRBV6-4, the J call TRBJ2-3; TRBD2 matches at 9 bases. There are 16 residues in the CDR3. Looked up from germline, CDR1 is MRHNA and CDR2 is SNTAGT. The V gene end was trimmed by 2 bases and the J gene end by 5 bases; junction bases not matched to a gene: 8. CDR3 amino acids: CASSDGRSGRGDTQYF. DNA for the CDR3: TGTGCCAGCAGTGACGGACGTAGCGGGAGAGGAGATACGCAGTATTTT.